The 21 T cell receptor beta chains below all came from one sample that was sequenced in a study of response to subunit inactivated influenza vaccine. TCRdb fed the RT-PCR reads into MiXCR, producing one record per CDR3 protein. The sample yields roughly 700,000 distinct CDR3 sequences, about 14% seen once. The material sequenced was PBMCs from blood, taken around 14 days before vaccination. The source is a man in his fifties who received an inactivated influenza vaccine.

The rearrangement uses TRBV6-5 and TRBJ1-1; D is undetermined. Deletions cut 0 bases from V and 11 bases from J, with 7 bases between. The CDR3 length is 11 residues. Per germline, CDR1 MNHEY and CDR2 SVGAGI. The CDR3 protein is CASSYSNRAFF. CDR3 nucleotides: TGTGCCAGCAGTTACTCTAATCGGGCTTTCTTT.

V usage is TRBV20-1 and J usage is TRBJ2-6, with D unclear. Per germline, CDR1 DFQATT and CDR2 SNEGSKA (reference sequence). V lost 5 bases and J lost 1, with 12 bases in between. The CDR3 is 15 residues long. CDR3 residues: CSAVSVGSGANVLTF. CDR3 bases: TGCAGTGCTGTGTCGGTAGGATCTGGGGCCAACGTCCTGACTTTC.

The sample holds a few counts of this clonotype. The chain has TRBV29-1 and TRBJ1-2; possibly TRBD1 for D (6 bases). The CDR3 has 12 amino acids. Trimming cost V 7 bases and J 3 bases, with 12 bases left between them. CDR1 is SQVTM, CDR2 ANQGSEA, per germline. CDR3 in DNA: TGCAGCGGAGACGCAGGGGACTATGGCTACACCTTC. As protein: CSGDAGDYGYTF.

This clonotype was counted between two and nine times. The genes are TRBV3-1 and TRBJ2-7; weak D call: TRBD1 (6 bases). The CDR3 contains 15 residues. Looked up from germline, CDR1 is LGHDT and CDR2 is YNNKEL (reference sequence). Trimming pared 0 bases from V and 2 bases from J, leaving 11 bases between. The CDR3 DNA reads TGTGCCAGCAGCCAAGACGGGACAAGGCCCTACGAGCAGTACTTC. Amino acid sequence: CASSQDGTRPYEQYF.

This clonotype occurred a few times. This chain joins TRBV10-3 and TRBJ2-2; D gene uncertain. This CDR3 has 15 residues. From germline, CDR1 is ENHRY and CDR2 SYGVKD. Trimming removed 6 bases from V and 7 bases from J, with 18 bases in between. The CDR3 loop is CAISPPTARYGELFF. CDR3 DNA sequence: TGTGCCATCAGCCCCCCGACCGCAAGATACGGGGAGCTGTTTTTT.

The chain recombines TRBV5-1 with TRBJ1-1; no reliable D call. V was trimmed by 3 bases and J by 1 base, leaving 13 bases between them. The CDR3 has 15 amino acids. The germline V gene has CDR1 SGHRS and CDR2 YFSETQ. The DNA of the CDR3 is TGCGCCAGCAGCTCGGATGGGATTGGGAACACTGAAGCTTTCTTT. Translation gives CASSSDGIGNTEAFF. Full variable domain (outside the CDR3, taken from reference TRBV5-1 and TRBJ1-1): KAGVTQTPRYLIKTRGQQVTLSCSPISGHRSVSWYQQTPGQGLQFLFEYFSETQRNKGNFPGRFSGRQFSNSRSEMNVSTLELGDSALYLCASSSDGIGNTEAFFGQGTRLTVV.

This clonotype was seen a few times. V usage is TRBV4-1 and J usage is TRBJ2-7, with TRBD1 matching over 7 bases. CDR1 is MGHRA and CDR2 is YSYEKL in the germline V gene. V dropped 1 base and J dropped 7; count of bases not matched to a gene: 13. The length of the CDR3 is 16 residues. CDR3 amino acids: CASSQVLSDRAGEQYF. CDR3 nucleotide sequence: TGCGCCAGCAGCCAAGTGCTCTCCGACAGGGCAGGAGAGCAGTACTTC.

This chain uses TRBV28 with TRBJ2-5; D unclear. The V and J ends lost 5 bases and 4 bases respectively, with 11 bases between them. Germline V gene lookup returns CDR1 MDHEN and CDR2 SYDVKM. This CDR3 has 13 amino acids. The CDR3 coding sequence is TGTGCCAGCAGTCTCAGGTGGTCAGAGACCCAGTACTTC. It is translated as CASSLRWSETQYF.

This chain links TRBV2 with TRBJ1-3; 12 positions agree with TRBD1. With V trimmed by 6 bases and J by 4 bases, 13 bases remained unmatched. This CDR3 is built from 18 residues. Germline-derived CDR1 and CDR2 are SNHLY and FYNNEI. This CDR3 reads CASREAPGQGARGNTIYF. The CDR3 DNA sequence: TGTGCCAGCAGAGAGGCCCCGGGACAGGGGGCGAGGGGAAACACCATATATTTT.

This clonotype occurred many times. This chain connects TRBV12-3 or TRBV12-4 to TRBJ2-2; D possibly corresponds to TRBD1 (6 bases). The CDR3 spans 16 residues. V lost 2 bases, J lost 3 bases, and 13 bases lay in between. The CDR3 DNA is TGTGCCAGCAGTTTAAATGCAGGGGCAGACACCGGGGAGCTGTTTTTT. Translation: CASSLNAGADTGELFF.

This chain links TRBV15 with TRBJ1-2, with unresolved D. Germline V gives CDR1 LNHNV, CDR2 YYDKDF (reference sequence). The CDR3 extends over 14 amino acids. V lost 0 bases and J lost 5, with 10 bases in between. The CDR3 protein is CATSREHLGYGYTF. The DNA for the CDR3 is TGTGCCACCAGCAGAGAGCACCTAGGATATGGCTACACCTTC.

In this sample, this clonotype turned up many times. The chain joins TRBV7-8 to TRBJ1-1, with D possibly matching TRBD1 (5 bases). The ends were cut back, 0 bases at V and 3 bases at J, with 26 bases in the middle. This CDR3 has 20 amino acids. The germline V gene encodes CDR1 SGHVS and CDR2 FQNEAQ. The CDR3 DNA follows: TGTGCCAGCAGCTTAGCGAGTATGGGGCTATGGGGGGGATTCGACACTGAAGCTTTCTTT. Its protein product is CASSLASMGLWGGFDTEAFF.

In its sample, this clonotype was seen a few times. The chain joins TRBV10-2 to TRBJ1-3; the D gene is possibly TRBD1 (5 bases). Germline CDR1 and CDR2: WSHSY and SAAADI. The CDR3 has 13 residues. Trimming stripped 5 bases from V and 4 bases from J, with 9 bases between. CDR3 loop: CASSRDEGNTIYF. The CDR3 coding sequence is TGCGCCAGCAGTCGGGACGAAGGAAACACCATATATTTT.

This clonotype was counted between two and nine times. The V and J genes are TRBV5-1 and TRBJ2-7; D is ambiguous. The CDR3 loop spans 13 amino acids. Germline V gene lookup returns CDR1 SGHRS and CDR2 YFSETQ. Trimming stripped 0 bases from V and 5 bases from J, with 9 bases between. For the CDR3, the DNA is TGCGCCAGCAGCTTGGTCCCCGACGACGAGCAGTACTTC. This codes for CASSLVPDDEQYF. Filled out from reference TRBV5-1 and TRBJ2-7, the complete variable domain reads KAGVTQTPRYLIKTRGQQVTLSCSPISGHRSVSWYQQTPGQGLQFLFEYFSETQRNKGNFPGRFSGRQFSNSRSEMNVSTLELGDSALYLCASSLVPDDEQYFGPGTRLTVT.

The rearrangement uses TRBV7-2 and TRBJ2-2, with TRBD1 identical over 8 bases. V trimming: 0 bases; J trimming: 6 bases; junction bases outside the gene matches: 3. The CDR3 contains 15 residues. Germline lookup yields CDR1 SGHTA and CDR2 FQGNSA. As DNA, the CDR3 is TGTGCCAGCAGCTTAGCGTTACAGGGGGCCGGGGAGCTGTTTTTT. Translation: CASSLALQGAGELFF.

This clonotype occurred a few times. The rearrangement uses TRBV5-1 and TRBJ2-5; 7 bases map to TRBD2. CDR1 is SGHRS, CDR2 YFSETQ, per germline. J gave up 5 bases and V 5 bases, and 12 bases lay outside the gene matches. This CDR3 has 15 amino acids. The CDR3 here is CASSYTSGARETQYF. DNA for the CDR3: TGCGCCAGCAGTTATACCAGCGGGGCTAGGGAGACCCAGTACTTC.

This clonotype came up a few times. The chain carries TRBV2 and TRBJ1-1; D not resolved. This CDR3 contains 16 residues. Trimming pared 3 bases from V and 0 bases from J, leaving 14 bases between. Germline V gene sequence: CDR1 SNHLY, CDR2 FYNNEI. The CDR3 DNA is TGTGCCAGCAGTGAGGGTTTTCGGGCCATGAACACTGAAGCTTTCTTT. Protein product: CASSEGFRAMNTEAFF.

The chain carries TRBV29-1 and TRBJ2-7; 7 bases agree with TRBD2. Germline values: CDR1 SQVTM, CDR2 ANQGSEA. This CDR3 has 11 amino acids. V lost 4 bases to trimming and J lost 6 bases; unmatched junction nucleotides: 3. CDR3 coding DNA: TGCAGCGTTGGGGGGGGGAGCGAGCAGTACTTC. Its protein is CSVGGGSEQYF.

The chain couples TRBV10-3 to TRBJ2-3, with D perhaps matching TRBD1 (6 bases). The V end was cut by 6 bases, the J end by 0 bases, with 13 bases between. Germline V gives CDR1 ENHRY, CDR2 SYGVKD. The CDR3 is 15 amino acids. CDR3 DNA: TGTGCCATCAGCCCCGGACAGATTAGCACAGATACGCAGTATTTT. Its translation: CAISPGQISTDTQYF.

This clonotype was recorded a few times. V is TRBV7-2 and J is TRBJ2-1; 8 bases are shared with TRBD2. The CDR3 contains 15 residues. The V gene end was trimmed by 4 bases and the J gene end by 4 bases; junction bases not matched to a gene: 6. CDR1 and CDR2 (germline): SGHTA, FQGNSA. This CDR3 is CASSSAAGGYNEQFF. DNA of the CDR3: TGTGCCAGCAGCTCGGCGGCGGGGGGTTACAATGAGCAGTTCTTC.

This clonotype was detected many times. This chain uses TRBV20-1 with TRBJ2-2; the D is unclear. The germline V gene has CDR1 DFQATT and CDR2 SNEGSKA (reference sequence). The CDR3 is 15 residues long. V lost 0 bases and J 1 base, leaving 9 bases between the germline ends. CDR3 DNA sequence: TGCAGTGCTAGAGATTCCCAGCGGAACACCGGGGAGCTGTTTTTT. It encodes CSARDSQRNTGELFF.